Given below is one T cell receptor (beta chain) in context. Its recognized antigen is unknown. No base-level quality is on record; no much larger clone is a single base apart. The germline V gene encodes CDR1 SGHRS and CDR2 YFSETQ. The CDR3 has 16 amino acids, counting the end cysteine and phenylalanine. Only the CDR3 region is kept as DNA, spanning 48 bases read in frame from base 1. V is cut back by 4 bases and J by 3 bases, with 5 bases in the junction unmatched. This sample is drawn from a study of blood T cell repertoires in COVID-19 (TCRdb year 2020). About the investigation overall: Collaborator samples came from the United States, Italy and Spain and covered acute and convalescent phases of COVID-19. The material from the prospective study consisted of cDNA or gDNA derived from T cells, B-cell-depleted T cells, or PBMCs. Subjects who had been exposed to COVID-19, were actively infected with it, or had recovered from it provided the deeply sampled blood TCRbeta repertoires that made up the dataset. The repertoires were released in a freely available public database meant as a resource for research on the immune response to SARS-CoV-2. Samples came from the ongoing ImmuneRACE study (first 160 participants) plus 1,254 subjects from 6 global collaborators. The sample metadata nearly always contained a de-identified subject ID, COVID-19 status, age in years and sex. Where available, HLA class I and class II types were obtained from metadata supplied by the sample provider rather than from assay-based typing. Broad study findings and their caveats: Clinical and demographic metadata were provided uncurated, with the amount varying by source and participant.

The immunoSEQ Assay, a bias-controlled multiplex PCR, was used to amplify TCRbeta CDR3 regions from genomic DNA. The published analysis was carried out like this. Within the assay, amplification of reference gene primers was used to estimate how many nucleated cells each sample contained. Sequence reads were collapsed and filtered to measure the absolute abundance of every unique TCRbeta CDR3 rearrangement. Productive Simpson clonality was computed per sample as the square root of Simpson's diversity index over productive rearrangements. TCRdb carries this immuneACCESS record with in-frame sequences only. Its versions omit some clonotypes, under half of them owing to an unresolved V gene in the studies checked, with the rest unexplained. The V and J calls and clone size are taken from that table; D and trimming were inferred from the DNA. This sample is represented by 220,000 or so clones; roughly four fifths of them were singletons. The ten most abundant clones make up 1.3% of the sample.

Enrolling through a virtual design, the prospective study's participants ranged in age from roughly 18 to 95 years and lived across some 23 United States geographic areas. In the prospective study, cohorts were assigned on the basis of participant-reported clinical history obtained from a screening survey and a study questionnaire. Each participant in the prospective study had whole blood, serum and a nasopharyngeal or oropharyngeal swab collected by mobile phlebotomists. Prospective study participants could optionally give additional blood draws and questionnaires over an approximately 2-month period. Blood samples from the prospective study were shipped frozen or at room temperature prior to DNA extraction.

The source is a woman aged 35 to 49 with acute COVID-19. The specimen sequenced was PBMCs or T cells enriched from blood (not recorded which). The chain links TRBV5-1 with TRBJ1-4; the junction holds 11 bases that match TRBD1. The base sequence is TGCGCCAGCAGCATGGGACAGGGGGGGCCTAATGAAAAACTGTTTTTT. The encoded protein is CASSMGQGGPNEKLFF.